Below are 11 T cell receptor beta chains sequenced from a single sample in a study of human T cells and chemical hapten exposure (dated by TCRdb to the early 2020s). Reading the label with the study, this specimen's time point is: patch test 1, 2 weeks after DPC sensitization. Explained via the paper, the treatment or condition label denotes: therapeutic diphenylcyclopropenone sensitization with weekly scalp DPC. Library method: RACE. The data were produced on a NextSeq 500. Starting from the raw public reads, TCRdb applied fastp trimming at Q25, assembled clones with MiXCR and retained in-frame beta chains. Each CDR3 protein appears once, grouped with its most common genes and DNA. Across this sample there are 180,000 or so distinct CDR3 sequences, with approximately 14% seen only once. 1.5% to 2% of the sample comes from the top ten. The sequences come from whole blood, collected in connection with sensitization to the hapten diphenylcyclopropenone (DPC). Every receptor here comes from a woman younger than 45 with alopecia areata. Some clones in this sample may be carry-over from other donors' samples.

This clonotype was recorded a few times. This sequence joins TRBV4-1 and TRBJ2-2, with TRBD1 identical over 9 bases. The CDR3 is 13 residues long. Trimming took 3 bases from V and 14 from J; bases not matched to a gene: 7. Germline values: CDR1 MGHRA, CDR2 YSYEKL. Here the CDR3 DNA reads TGCGCCAGCAGCCACGGACAGGGGCTGGATCTGTTTTTT. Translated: CASSHGQGLDLFF.

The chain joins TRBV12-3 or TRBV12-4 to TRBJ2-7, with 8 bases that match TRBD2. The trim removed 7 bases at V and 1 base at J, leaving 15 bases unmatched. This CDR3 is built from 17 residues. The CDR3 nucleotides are TGTGCCAGCACCTTCGCTCCGGGACTAGGGAGTTCCTACGAGCAGTACTTC. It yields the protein CASTFAPGLGSSYEQYF.

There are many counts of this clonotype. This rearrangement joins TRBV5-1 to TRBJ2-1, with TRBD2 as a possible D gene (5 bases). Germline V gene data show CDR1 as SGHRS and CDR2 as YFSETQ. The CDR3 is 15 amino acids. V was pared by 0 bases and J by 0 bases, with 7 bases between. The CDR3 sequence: CASSLGTSSYNEQFF. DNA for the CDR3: TGCGCCAGCAGCTTGGGTACTAGCTCCTACAATGAGCAGTTCTTC.

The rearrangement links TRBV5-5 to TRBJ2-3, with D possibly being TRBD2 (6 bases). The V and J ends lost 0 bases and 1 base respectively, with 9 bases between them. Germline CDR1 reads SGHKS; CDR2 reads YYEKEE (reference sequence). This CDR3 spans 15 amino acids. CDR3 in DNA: TGTGCCAGCAGCTTGGTCCCTAGCGGCACAGATACGCAGTATTTT. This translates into CASSLVPSGTDTQYF.

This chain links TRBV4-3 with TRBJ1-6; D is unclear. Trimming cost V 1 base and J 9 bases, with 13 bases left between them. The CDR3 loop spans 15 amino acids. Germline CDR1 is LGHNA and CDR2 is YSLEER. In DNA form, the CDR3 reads TGCGCCAGCAGCCAAGCCGGAAATCCAAGTTCACCCCTCCACTTT. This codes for CASSQAGNPSSPLHF.

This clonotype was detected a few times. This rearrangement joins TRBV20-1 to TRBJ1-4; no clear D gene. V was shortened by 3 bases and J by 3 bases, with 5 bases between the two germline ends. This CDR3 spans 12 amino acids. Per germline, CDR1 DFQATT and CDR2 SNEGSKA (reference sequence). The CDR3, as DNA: TGCAGTGCTAGTCGCCCTAATGAAAAACTGTTTTTT. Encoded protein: CSASRPNEKLFF.

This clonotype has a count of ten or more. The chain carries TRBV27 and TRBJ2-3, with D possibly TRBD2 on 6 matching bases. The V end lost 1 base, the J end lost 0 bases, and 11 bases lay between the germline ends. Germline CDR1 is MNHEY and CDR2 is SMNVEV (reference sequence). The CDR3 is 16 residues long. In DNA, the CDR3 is TGTGCCAGCAGTTTATATGGAGGGGCTAGCACAGATACGCAGTATTTT. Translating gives CASSLYGGASTDTQYF.

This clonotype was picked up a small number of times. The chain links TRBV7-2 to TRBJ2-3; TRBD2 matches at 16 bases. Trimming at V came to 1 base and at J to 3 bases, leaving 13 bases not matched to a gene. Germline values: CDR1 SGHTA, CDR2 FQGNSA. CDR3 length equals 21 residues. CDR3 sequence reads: CASSLELGTSGRGAATDTQYF. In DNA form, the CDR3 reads TGTGCCAGCAGCTTAGAATTGGGGACTAGCGGGAGGGGTGCGGCGACAGATACGCAGTATTTT.

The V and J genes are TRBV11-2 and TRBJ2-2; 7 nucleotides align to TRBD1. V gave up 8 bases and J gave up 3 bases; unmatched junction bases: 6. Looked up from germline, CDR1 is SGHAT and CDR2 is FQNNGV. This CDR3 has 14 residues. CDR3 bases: TGTGCCAGCGGACGGGACAGACACACCGGGGAGCTGTTTTTT. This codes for CASGRDRHTGELFF. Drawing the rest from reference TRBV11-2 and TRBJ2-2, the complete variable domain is EAGVAQSPRYKIIEKRQSVAFWCNPISGHATLYWYQQILGQGPKLLIQFQNNGVVDDSQLPKDRFSAERLKGVDSTLKIQPAKLEDSAVYLCASGRDRHTGELFFGEGSRLTVL.

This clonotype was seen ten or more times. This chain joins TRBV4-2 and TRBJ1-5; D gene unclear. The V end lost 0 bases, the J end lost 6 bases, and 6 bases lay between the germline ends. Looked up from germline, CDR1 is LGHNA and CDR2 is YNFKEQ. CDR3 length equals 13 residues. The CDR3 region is CASSQDMSQPQHF. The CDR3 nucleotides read TGTGCCAGCAGCCAAGATATGAGTCAGCCCCAGCATTTT.

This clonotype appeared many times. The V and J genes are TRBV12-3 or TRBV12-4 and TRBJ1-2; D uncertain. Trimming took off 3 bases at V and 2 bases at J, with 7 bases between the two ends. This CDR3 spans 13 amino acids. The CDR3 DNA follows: TGTGCCAGCAGTTTTCGGTGGAACTATGGCTACACCTTC. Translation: CASSFRWNYGYTF.